These T cell receptor beta chains were read from a single sample in a study of early T cells in non-severe SARS-CoV-2 infection. TCRdb fed the 5' RACE reads into MiXCR, producing one record per CDR3 protein. The sample yields about 55,000 distinct CDR3 sequences, around 13% seen once. Specimen: whole blood, collected at baseline. The receptors here all came from an adult who was a healthcare worker with PCR-confirmed SARS-CoV-2 infection or an uninfected control (not recorded which). CDR3s include the opening cysteine and the closing phenylalanine or tryptophan. The D gene is left open where the match is weak. Clone size is not always given. Where it is, it says once, few, many or a class for expanded clones.

d_call clone_size j_call v_call cdr3_aa cdr3_nt
TRBD2 NA TRBJ2-1 TRBV29-1 CSARETSEQFF TGCAGCGCGCGGGAGACGAGTGAGCAGTTCTTC
TRBD1 many TRBJ1-4 TRBV7-8 CASSRLGQGGEKLFF TGTGCCAGCAGCAGATTGGGACAGGGGGGTGAAAAACTGTTTTTT
NA NA TRBJ1-2 TRBV5-1 CASSSPGQRHGYTF TGCGCCAGCAGCTCCCCGGGCCAACGGCATGGCTACACCTTC
TRBD2 NA TRBJ2-1 TRBV4-2 CASSQEGLETYNEQFF TGTGCCAGCAGCCAAGAGGGACTAGAAACCTACAATGAGCAGTTCTTC
TRBD2 many TRBJ2-7 TRBV12-3/TRBV12-4 CASSPGLAGSYEQYF TGTGCCAGCAGTCCGGGACTAGCGGGATCCTACGAGCAGTACTTC
TRBD2 many TRBJ2-7 TRBV7-8 CASSLVRTRREQYF TGTGCCAGCAGCTTAGTCCGGACTAGACGCGAGCAGTACTTC
TRBD2 NA TRBJ2-7 TRBV7-6 CASSLELAGSYEQYF TGTGCCAGCAGCTTAGAACTAGCGGGTTCCTACGAGCAGTACTTC
TRBD2 many TRBJ2-3 TRBV4-1 CASSRGGPSTDTQYF TGCGCCAGCAGCCGCGGGGGGCCGAGCACAGATACGCAGTATTTT
TRBD1 NA TRBJ2-1 TRBV5-1 CASSRTGPLNEQFF TGCGCCAGCAGCCGGACAGGGCCTCTTAATGAGCAGTTCTTC
NA few TRBJ2-2 TRBV28 CASSPYGGARKLFF TGTGCCAGCAGCCCCTACGGCGGGGCCCGGAAGCTGTTTTTT
TRBD1 few TRBJ2-5 TRBV2 CASSEDRAMGETQYF TGTGCCAGCAGCGAGGACAGGGCCATGGGGGAGACCCAGTACTTC
TRBD2 few TRBJ2-2 TRBV29-1 CSVEGEASGRARTGELFF TGCAGCGTTGAAGGTGAAGCTAGCGGGAGGGCCCGGACCGGGGAGCTGTTTTTT
TRBD1 few TRBJ1-1 TRBV9 CASSSHRGGTEAFF TGTGCCAGCAGCAGCCACAGGGGGGGAACTGAAGCTTTCTTT
TRBD1 few TRBJ1-6 TRBV18 CASSPSEGAQALHF TGTGCCAGCTCACCGAGCGAGGGGGCTCAGGCCCTCCACTTT
TRBD1 few TRBJ2-3 TRBV14 CASSWAGTDTDTQYF TGTGCCAGCAGTTGGGCCGGGACAGACACAGATACGCAGTATTTT
TRBD1 few TRBJ2-3 TRBV18 CASSPDRDSGKTDTQYF TGTGCCAGCTCACCGGACAGGGATTCGGGGAAGACAGATACGCAGTATTTT
NA few TRBJ2-3 TRBV11-2 CASSLAAGRATDTQYF TGTGCCAGCAGCTTAGCAGCCGGCAGGGCCACAGATACGCAGTATTTT
TRBD2 few TRBJ2-1 TRBV18 CASSPSVAGEQFF TGTGCCAGCTCACCGAGTGTAGCGGGGGAGCAGTTCTTC
NA NA TRBJ1-1 TRBV5-1 CASSLAKGNRVLNTEAFF TGCGCCAGCAGCTTGGCCAAAGGTAACAGGGTACTGAACACTGAAGCTTTCTTT
NA NA TRBJ2-7 TRBV20-1 CSASRGPSYEQYF TGCAGTGCTTCGCGGGGGCCTTCCTACGAGCAGTACTTC
NA many TRBJ1-3 TRBV6-6 CASSLLGTVSGSGNTIYF TGTGCCAGCAGTTTACTCGGGACGGTTTCGGGGTCTGGAAACACCATATATTTT
NA many TRBJ2-1 TRBV19 CASSGSGLYEQFF TGTGCCAGTAGTGGGTCCGGTTTGTATGAGCAGTTCTTC
TRBD2 NA TRBJ2-5 TRBV4-3 CASSQEGIRGGTQYF TGCGCCAGCAGCCAAGAAGGAATCCGGGGGGGGACCCAGTACTTC
NA many TRBJ2-1 TRBV12-3/TRBV12-4 CASSQGAEYNEQFF TGTGCCAGCAGCCAAGGGGCGGAATACAATGAGCAGTTCTTC
TRBD2 few TRBJ2-1 TRBV10-3 CAISELAGAPNEQFF TGTGCCATCAGTGAGCTAGCGGGAGCCCCCAATGAGCAGTTCTTC
NA few TRBJ2-5 TRBV12-3/TRBV12-4 CASSLGTEMEETQYF TGTGCCAGCAGTTTAGGGACAGAAATGGAAGAGACCCAGTACTTC
NA NA TRBJ1-2 TRBV5-1 CASSLASDGYGYTF TGCGCCAGCAGCTTGGCGTCAGACGGCTATGGCTACACCTTC
NA few TRBJ2-1 TRBV11-1 CASSPVGDNEQFF TGTGCCAGCAGCCCCGTCGGGGACAATGAGCAGTTCTTC
NA NA TRBJ2-5 TRBV19 CASSLGLWRETQYF TGTGCCAGTAGTTTGGGACTTTGGAGGGAGACCCAGTACTTC
NA few TRBJ2-3 TRBV7-2 CASSLEARADTQYF TGTGCCAGCAGCTTAGAAGCTAGGGCTGATACGCAGTATTTT
NA few TRBJ1-2 TRBV24-1 CATSDFRAGGYTF TGTGCCACCAGTGATTTCCGGGCCGGAGGCTACACCTTC
TRBD1 NA TRBJ1-6 TRBV7-9 CASSSEPDRVGTPLHF TGTGCCAGCAGCTCCGAACCTGACAGGGTCGGGACACCCCTCCACTTT
NA once TRBJ1-2 TRBV3-1 CASSHGPGLSGYGYTF TGTGCCAGCAGCCACGGACCGGGACTATCGGGCTATGGCTACACCTTC
NA few TRBJ2-1 TRBV30 CAWNEAPPDTFF TGTGCCTGGAACGAAGCCCCCCCGGATACGTTCTTC
NA many TRBJ1-1 TRBV6-2/TRBV6-3 CASTSVAEAFF TGTGCCAGCACTTCAGTCGCTGAAGCTTTCTTT
NA few TRBJ2-3 TRBV7-3 CASSFSGAPDTQYF TGTGCCAGCAGCTTTTCGGGAGCCCCAGATACGCAGTATTTT
TRBD2 NA TRBJ2-1 TRBV9 CASSDRTSASRNEQFF TGTGCCAGCAGCGACAGGACTAGCGCCTCACGGAATGAGCAGTTCTTC
TRBD1 few TRBJ1-1 TRBV20-1 CSAPGQANTEAFF TGCAGTGCACCGGGACAGGCGAACACTGAAGCTTTCTTT
NA once TRBJ1-5 TRBV5-5 CASSLGYEGNQPQHF TGTGCCAGCAGCTTGGGTTATGAGGGTAATCAGCCCCAGCATTTT
TRBD1 many TRBJ1-5 TRBV7-9 CASGQGNQPQHF TGTGCCAGCGGACAGGGGAATCAGCCCCAGCATTTT
NA NA TRBJ2-5 TRBV27 CASSFQEDQETQYF TGTGCCAGCAGTTTCCAGGAGGACCAAGAGACCCAGTACTTC
TRBD2 many TRBJ2-1 TRBV24-1 CATSEFRGSSYNEQFF TGTGCCACCAGTGAATTCCGCGGGAGCTCCTACAATGAGCAGTTCTTC
TRBD2 NA TRBJ2-3 TRBV11-2 CASSLFSSGWRGTQYF TGTGCCAGCAGCTTATTTTCTAGCGGGTGGAGAGGTACGCAGTATTTT
TRBD1 many TRBJ2-3 TRBV9 CASSVEAGGASDTQYF TGTGCCAGCAGCGTAGAGGCAGGGGGCGCGTCAGATACGCAGTATTTT
NA many TRBJ2-4 TRBV3-1 CASSSHEAKNIQYF TGTGCCAGCAGCTCCCACGAGGCCAAAAACATTCAGTACTTC
TRBD1 few TRBJ1-6 TRBV6-6 CASESLSPGTGISSPLHF TGTGCCAGCGAATCCTTAAGTCCCGGGACAGGGATCAGTTCACCCCTCCACTTT
NA NA TRBJ2-5 TRBV7-2 CASSPVWGQETQYF TGTGCCAGCAGCCCCGTCTGGGGCCAAGAGACCCAGTACTTC
NA few TRBJ2-3 TRBV7-6 CASSRGSTDTQYF TGTGCCAGCAGCCGGGGGAGTACAGATACGCAGTATTTT
NA few TRBJ2-5 TRBV5-5 CASSLGGSQETQYF TGTGCCAGCAGCTTGGGTGGCAGCCAAGAGACCCAGTACTTC
TRBD2 many TRBJ2-4 TRBV9 CASSVNSGGARNIQYF TGTGCCAGCAGCGTAAATAGCGGGGGGGCCAGGAACATTCAGTACTTC
NA few TRBJ2-1 TRBV11-2 CASSLRQVSYNEQFF TGTGCCAGCAGCCTCCGACAGGTCTCCTACAATGAGCAGTTCTTC
NA NA TRBJ1-4 TRBV20-1 CSARGQPTTNEKLFF TGCAGTGCTAGAGGGCAGCCTACAACTAATGAAAAACTGTTTTTT